This TCR beta chain was documented in a study of blood T cell repertoires in COVID-19. Study summary: The analysed material was cDNA or gDNA that came from T cells, B-cell-depleted T cells, or PBMCs.

Individuals aged roughly 18 to 95 years were recruited from 24 US areas. Participant reports of clinical history set cohort assignment. Original processing methods: The authors estimated nucleated cell counts from reference gene primer amplification. Data came from immunoSEQ multiplex PCR; TCRdb stores just in-frame clones and leaves some out. D and trimming were read from the DNA, whereas the V and J calls and clone size are those reported in that table. This sample has 350,000 to 450,000 clones; roughly 88% occur once, and the top ten carry 1.4% to 1.5%. Sequencing was carried out using PBMCs or T cells enriched from blood (not recorded which). This receptor was obtained from a young woman who had been exposed to COVID-19.

The CDR3 DNA follows: TGTGCCAGCAGTGAACACGGACAGAGCGTGAATTCACCCCTCCACTTT. This encodes CASSEHGQSVNSPLHF. The V and J genes are TRBV6-1 and TRBJ1-6, with D perhaps matching TRBD1 (6 bases). The CDR3 length is 16 residues. Trimming removed 2 bases at V and 7 bases at J, with 15 bases between. Germline loops: CDR1 MNHNS, CDR2 SASEGT.